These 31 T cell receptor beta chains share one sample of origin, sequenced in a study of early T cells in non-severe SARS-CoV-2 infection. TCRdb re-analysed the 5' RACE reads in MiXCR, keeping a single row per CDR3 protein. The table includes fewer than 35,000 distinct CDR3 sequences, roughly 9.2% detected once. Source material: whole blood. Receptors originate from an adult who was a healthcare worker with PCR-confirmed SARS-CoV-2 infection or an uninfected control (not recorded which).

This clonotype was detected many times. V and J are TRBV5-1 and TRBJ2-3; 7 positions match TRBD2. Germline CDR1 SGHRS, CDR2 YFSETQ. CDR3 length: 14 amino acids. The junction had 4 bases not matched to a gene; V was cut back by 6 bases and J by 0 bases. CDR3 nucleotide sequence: TGCGCCAGCAATCCAGCGGGGAGCACAGATACGCAGTATTTT. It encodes CASNPAGSTDTQYF.

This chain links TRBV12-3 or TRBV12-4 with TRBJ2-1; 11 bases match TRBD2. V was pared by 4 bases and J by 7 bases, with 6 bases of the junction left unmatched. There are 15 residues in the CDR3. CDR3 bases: TGTGCCAGCAGTTCCTATAGCGGGGGGGCAAATGAGCAGTTCTTC. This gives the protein CASSSYSGGANEQFF.

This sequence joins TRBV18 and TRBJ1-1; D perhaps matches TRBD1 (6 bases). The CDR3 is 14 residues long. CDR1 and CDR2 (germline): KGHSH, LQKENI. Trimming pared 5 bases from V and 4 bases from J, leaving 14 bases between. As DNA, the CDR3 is TGTGCCAGCTCAGAAAGTACAGGGCTCACTGAAGCTTTCTTT. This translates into CASSESTGLTEAFF.

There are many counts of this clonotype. CDR3 amino acids: CASSGSYRGARGGANVLTF. In DNA, the CDR3 is TGTGCCAGCAGCGGATCTTACAGGGGCGCTCGGGGTGGGGCCAACGTCCTGACTTTC. V is TRBV9 and J is TRBJ2-6; TRBD1 agrees at 7 bases. The CDR3 consists of 19 residues. Germline V gene data show CDR1 as SGDLS and CDR2 as YYNGEE. The V gene end was trimmed by 3 bases and the J gene end by 3 bases; junction bases not matched to a gene: 15.

The CDR3 region is CASSPRTASNTGELFF. Written as DNA, the CDR3 is TGTGCCAGCAGCCCTCGGACTGCCTCGAACACCGGGGAGCTGTTTTTT. The V gene is TRBV9, the J gene TRBJ2-2, with D perhaps TRBD2 (5 bases). The CDR3 contains 16 residues. The germline V and J ends were trimmed by 4 bases and 0 bases, with 13 bases remaining between them. From germline, CDR1 is SGDLS and CDR2 YYNGEE.

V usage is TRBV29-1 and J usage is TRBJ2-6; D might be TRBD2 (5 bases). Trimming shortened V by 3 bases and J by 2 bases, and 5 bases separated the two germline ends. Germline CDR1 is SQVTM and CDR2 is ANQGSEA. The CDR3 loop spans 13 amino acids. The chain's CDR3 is CSVDGAGANVLTF. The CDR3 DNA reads TGCAGCGTTGACGGGGCTGGGGCCAACGTCCTGACTTTC. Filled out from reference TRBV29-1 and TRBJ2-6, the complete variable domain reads SAVISQKPSRDICQRGTSLTIQCQVDSQVTMMFWYRQQPGQSLTLIATANQGSEATYESGFVIDKFPISRPNLTFSTLTVSNMSPEDSSIYLCSVDGAGANVLTFGAGSRLTVL.

This chain's CDR3 is CASRETGLTSPLHF. In nucleotides, the CDR3 is TGTGCCAGCAGGGAAACAGGGCTTACTTCACCCCTCCACTTT. The rearrangement links TRBV7-3 to TRBJ1-6; D might be TRBD1 (6 bases). From germline, CDR1 is SGHTA and CDR2 FQGTGA. Trimming left V 6 bases short and J 9 bases short, with 15 bases between. CDR3 size: 14 residues.

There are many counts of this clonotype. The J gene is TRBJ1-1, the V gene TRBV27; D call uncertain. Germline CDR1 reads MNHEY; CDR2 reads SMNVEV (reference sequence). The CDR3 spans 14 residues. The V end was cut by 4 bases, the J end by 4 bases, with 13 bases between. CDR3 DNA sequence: TGTGCCAGCAGTTCGTTTGGGTTGTCCACTGAAGCTTTCTTT. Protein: CASSSFGLSTEAFF.

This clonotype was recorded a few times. The CDR3 sequence: CASSARRTVYEQYF. The DNA for the CDR3 is TGTGCCAGCAGCGCCCGACGGACAGTCTACGAGCAGTACTTC. This rearrangement joins TRBV7-2 to TRBJ2-7; maybe TRBD1 (6 bases). Deletions cut 5 bases from V and 3 bases from J, with 14 bases between. In germline, CDR1 is SGHTA, CDR2 FQGNSA. CDR3 size: 14 residues.

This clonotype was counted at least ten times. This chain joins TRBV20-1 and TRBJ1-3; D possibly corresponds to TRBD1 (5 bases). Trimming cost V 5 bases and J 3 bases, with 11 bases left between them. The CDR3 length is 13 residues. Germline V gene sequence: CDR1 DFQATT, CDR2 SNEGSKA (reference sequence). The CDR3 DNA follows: TGCAGTGCTCTCCGAGACAGTGGAAACACCATATATTTT. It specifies CSALRDSGNTIYF.

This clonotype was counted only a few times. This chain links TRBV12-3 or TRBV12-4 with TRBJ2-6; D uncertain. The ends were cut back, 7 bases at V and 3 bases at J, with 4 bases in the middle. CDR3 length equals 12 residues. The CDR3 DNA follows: TGTGCCAGCAAGGTTGGGGCCAACGTCCTGACTTTC. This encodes CASKVGANVLTF.

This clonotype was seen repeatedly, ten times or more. CDR3 sequence: CASSPTTKETQYF. The CDR3 region has the DNA TGTGCCAGCAGCCCGACAACGAAAGAGACCCAGTACTTC. This sequence joins TRBV5-6 and TRBJ2-5; D remains unclear. Deletions cut 4 bases from V and 3 bases from J, with 10 bases between. The CDR3 extends over 13 amino acids. The germline CDR1 and CDR2 sequences are SGHDT and YYEEEE.

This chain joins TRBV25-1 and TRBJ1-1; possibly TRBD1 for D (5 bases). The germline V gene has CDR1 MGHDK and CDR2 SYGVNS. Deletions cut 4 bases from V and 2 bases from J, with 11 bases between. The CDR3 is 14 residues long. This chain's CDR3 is CASSVLDRNTEAFF. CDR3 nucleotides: TGTGCCAGCAGTGTCCTCGACAGAAACACTGAAGCTTTCTTT. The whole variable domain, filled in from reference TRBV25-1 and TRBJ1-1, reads EADIYQTPRYLVIGTGKKITLECSQTMGHDKMYWYQQDPGMELHLIHYSYGVNSTEKGDLSSESTVSRIRTEHFPLTLESARPSHTSQYLCASSVLDRNTEAFFGQGTRLTVV.

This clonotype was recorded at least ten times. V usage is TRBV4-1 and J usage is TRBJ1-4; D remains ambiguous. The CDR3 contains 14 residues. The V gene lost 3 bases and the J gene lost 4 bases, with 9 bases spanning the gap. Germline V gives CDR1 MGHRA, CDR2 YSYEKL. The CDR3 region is CASSQGNLNEKLFF. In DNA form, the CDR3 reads TGCGCCAGCAGCCAGGGAAATCTTAATGAAAAACTGTTTTTT.

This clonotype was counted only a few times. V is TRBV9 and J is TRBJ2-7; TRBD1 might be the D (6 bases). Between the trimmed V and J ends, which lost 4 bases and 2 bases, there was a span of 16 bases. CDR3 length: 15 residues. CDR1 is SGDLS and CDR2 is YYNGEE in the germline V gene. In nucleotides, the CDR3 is TGTGCCAGCAGCCCAGGGGTCTCCCTGGCCTACGAGCAGTACTTC. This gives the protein CASSPGVSLAYEQYF.

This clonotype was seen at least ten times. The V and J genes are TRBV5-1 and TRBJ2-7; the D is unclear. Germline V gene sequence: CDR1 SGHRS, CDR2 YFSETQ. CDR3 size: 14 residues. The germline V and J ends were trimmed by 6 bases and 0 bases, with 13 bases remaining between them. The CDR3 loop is CASKSQASSYEQYF. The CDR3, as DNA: TGCGCCAGCAAGAGCCAGGCCAGCTCCTACGAGCAGTACTTC.

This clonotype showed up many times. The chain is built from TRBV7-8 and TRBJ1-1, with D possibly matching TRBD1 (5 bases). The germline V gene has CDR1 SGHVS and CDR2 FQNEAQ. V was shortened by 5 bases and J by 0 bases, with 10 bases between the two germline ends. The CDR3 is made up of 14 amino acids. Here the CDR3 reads CASSEGLLNTEAFF. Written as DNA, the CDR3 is TGTGCCAGCAGCGAGGGGCTCTTGAACACTGAAGCTTTCTTT.

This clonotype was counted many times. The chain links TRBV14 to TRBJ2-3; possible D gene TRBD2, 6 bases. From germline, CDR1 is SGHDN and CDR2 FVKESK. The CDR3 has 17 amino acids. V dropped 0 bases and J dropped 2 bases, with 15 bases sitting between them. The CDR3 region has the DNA TGTGCCAGCAGCCAAGATTCGGCGGGGCCCTTCACAGATACGCAGTATTTT. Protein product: CASSQDSAGPFTDTQYF.

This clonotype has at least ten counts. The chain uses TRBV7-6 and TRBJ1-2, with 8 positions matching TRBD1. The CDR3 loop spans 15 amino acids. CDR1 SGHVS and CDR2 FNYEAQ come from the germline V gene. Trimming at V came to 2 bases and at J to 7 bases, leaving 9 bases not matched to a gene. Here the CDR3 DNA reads TGTGCCAGCAGCTTAATGGCGGACAGGGAGTTTGGCTACACCTTC. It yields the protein CASSLMADREFGYTF.

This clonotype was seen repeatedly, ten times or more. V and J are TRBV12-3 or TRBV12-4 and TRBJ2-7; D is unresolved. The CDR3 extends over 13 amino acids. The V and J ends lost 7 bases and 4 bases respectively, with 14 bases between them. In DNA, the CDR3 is TGTGCCAGCACAGACAAGCCGGAGTACGAGCAGTACTTC. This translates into CASTDKPEYEQYF.

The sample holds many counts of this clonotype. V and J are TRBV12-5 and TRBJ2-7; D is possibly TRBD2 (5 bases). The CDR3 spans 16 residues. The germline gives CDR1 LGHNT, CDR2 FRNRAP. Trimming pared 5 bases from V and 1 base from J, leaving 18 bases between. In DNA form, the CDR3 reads TGTGCTAGTGGTGGACTGGGAACTGCCGGGTCCTACGAGCAGTACTTC. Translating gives CASGGLGTAGSYEQYF.

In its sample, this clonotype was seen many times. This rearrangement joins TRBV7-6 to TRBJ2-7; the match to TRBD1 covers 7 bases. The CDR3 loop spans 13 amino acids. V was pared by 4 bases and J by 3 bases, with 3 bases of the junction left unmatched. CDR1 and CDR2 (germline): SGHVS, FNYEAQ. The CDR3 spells CASSWGTVYEQYF. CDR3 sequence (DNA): TGTGCCAGCAGCTGGGGGACAGTCTACGAGCAGTACTTC.

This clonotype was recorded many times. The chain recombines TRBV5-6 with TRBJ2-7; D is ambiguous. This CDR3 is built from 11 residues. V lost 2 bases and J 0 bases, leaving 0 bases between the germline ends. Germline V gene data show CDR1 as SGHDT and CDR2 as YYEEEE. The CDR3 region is CASSFSYEQYF. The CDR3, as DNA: TGTGCCAGCAGCTTCTCCTACGAGCAGTACTTC.

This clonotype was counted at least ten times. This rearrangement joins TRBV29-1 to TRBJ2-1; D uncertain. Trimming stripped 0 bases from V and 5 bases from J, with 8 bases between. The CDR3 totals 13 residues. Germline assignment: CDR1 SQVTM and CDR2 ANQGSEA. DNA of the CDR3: TGCAGCGTTGAAGATTGGAAGGACAATGAGCAGTTCTTC. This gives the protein CSVEDWKDNEQFF.

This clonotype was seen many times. The CDR3 reads CASSLTGLGELFF. In DNA form, the CDR3 reads TGTGCCAGCAGCTTAACGGGGCTCGGGGAGCTGTTTTTT. This sequence joins TRBV7-6 and TRBJ2-2, with D perhaps being TRBD1 or TRBD2 (5 bases each). Germline V lookup: CDR1 SGHVS, CDR2 FNYEAQ. The CDR3 is 13 residues long. V was shortened by 2 bases and J by 7 bases, with 8 bases between the two germline ends.

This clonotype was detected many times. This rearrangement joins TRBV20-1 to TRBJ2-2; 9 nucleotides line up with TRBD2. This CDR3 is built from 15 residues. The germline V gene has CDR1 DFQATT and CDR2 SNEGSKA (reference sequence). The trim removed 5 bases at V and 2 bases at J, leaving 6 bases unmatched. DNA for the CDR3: TGCAGTGCTCGGAGCGGGGGGCTAAACACCGGGGAGCTGTTTTTT. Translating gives CSARSGGLNTGELFF.

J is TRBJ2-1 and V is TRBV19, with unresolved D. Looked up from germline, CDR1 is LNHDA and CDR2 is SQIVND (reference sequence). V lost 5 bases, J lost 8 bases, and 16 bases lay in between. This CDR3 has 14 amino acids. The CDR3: CASSPWPRRDEQFF. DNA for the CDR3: TGTGCCAGTAGTCCCTGGCCCCGCCGGGATGAGCAGTTCTTC. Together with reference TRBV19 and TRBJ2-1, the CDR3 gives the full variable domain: DGGITQSPKYLFRKEGQNVTLSCEQNLNHDAMYWYRQDPGQGLRLIYYSQIVNDFQKGDIAEGYSVSREKKESFPLTVTSAQKNPTAFYLCASSPWPRRDEQFFGPGTRLTVL.

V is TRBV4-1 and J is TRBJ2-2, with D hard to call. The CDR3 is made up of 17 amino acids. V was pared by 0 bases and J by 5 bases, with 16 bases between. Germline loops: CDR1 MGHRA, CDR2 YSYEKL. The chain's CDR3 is CASSQDLGAVRTGELFF. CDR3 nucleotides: TGCGCCAGCAGCCAAGATTTAGGTGCGGTGAGGACCGGGGAGCTGTTTTTT.

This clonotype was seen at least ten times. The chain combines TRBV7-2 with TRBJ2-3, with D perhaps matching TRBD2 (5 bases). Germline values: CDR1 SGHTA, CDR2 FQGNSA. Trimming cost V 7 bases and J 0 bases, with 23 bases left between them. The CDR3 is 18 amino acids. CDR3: CASNSPAGRSTSTDTQYF. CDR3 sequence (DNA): TGTGCCAGCAACTCCCCCGCGGGCAGGAGTACTAGCACAGATACGCAGTATTTT.

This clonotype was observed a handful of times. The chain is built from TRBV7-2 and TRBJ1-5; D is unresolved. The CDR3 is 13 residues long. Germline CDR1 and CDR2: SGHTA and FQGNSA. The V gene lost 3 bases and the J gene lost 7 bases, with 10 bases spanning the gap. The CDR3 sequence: CASSFQVGQPQHF. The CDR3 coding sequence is TGTGCCAGCAGCTTCCAAGTTGGCCAGCCCCAGCATTTT.

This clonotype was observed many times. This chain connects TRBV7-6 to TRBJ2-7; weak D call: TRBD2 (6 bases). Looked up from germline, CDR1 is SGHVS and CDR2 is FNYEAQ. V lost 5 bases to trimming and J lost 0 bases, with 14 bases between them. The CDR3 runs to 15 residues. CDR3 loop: CASSPLGGSSYEQYF. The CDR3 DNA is TGTGCCAGCAGCCCGCTTGGAGGGAGCTCCTACGAGCAGTACTTC.